Following are 27 T cell receptor beta chains from one sample sequenced in a study of T cells in Graves' hyperthyroidism and ophthalmopathy. The investigators amplified TCR beta CDR3 regions from RNA transcripts. Researchers ran a first-round RT-PCR on the TCR CDR3 using the HTBI primer set. MiXCR, run by TCRdb on the multiplex PCR reads, gives a single entry per CDR3 protein. The table records around 300,000 distinct CDR3 sequences, about 14% of them present only once. The specimen was blood. Source of these receptors: a woman aged 25 to 39 with Graves' hyperthyroidism that later progressed to Graves' ophthalmopathy.

In regard to this clonotype: Being one base from a much bigger clone, this may be a read error. The chain's CDR3 is CASSLGFGGSRGDEQLF. Written as DNA, the CDR3 is TGTGCCAGCAGCTTAGGATTTGGGGGCAGCCGAGGGGATGAGCAGCTCTTC. The chain joins TRBV5-5 to TRBJ2-1, with D perhaps matching TRBD1 (6 bases). This CDR3 region has 17 residues. Germline CDR1 and CDR2: SGHKS and YYEKEE (reference sequence).

CDR3 amino acids: CASTPGTGGPPGANVLTF. The CDR3 bases are TGTGCCAGCACCCCCGGGACAGGTGGCCCCCCTGGGGCCAACGTCCTGACTTTC. The chain combines TRBV6-2 or TRBV6-3 with TRBJ2-6; TRBD1 aligns across 8 bases. This CDR3 has 18 residues. Germline loops: CDR1 MNHEY, CDR2 SVGEGT. Trimming cost V 7 bases and J 2 bases; bases outside gene matches: 13.

This clonotype was counted many times. This chain links TRBV7-9 with TRBJ2-7; D ambiguous. The germline V gene encodes CDR1 SEHNR and CDR2 FQNEAQ (reference sequence). V lost 5 bases and J 4 bases, leaving 9 bases between the germline ends. The CDR3 runs to 12 residues. The CDR3 reads CASSRELYEQYF. The CDR3 nucleotides read TGTGCCAGCAGCCGCGAGTTATACGAGCAGTACTTC.

Concerning this clonotype itself: A much more abundant neighbour one base away suggests this may be a read error. The rearrangement links TRBV20-1 to TRBJ2-7; D is possibly TRBD2 (6 bases). Germline lookup yields CDR1 DFQATT and CDR2 SNEGSKA (reference sequence). This CDR3 has 16 amino acids. This chain's CDR3 is CSASVDVGGGRDEQHF. The CDR3 DNA sequence: TGCAGTGCTAGTGTTGACGTTGGGGGAGGCCGAGACGAGCAGCACTTC.

This clonotype was recorded many times. The chain combines TRBV29-1 with TRBJ2-7; D gene uncertain. Trimming took off 6 bases at V and 4 bases at J, with 16 bases between the two ends. Germline V lookup: CDR1 SQVTM, CDR2 ANQGSEA. The length of the CDR3 is 13 residues. CDR3 sequence reads: CSVSMSSVYEQYF. CDR3 coding DNA: TGCAGCGTCTCGATGTCCAGCGTATACGAGCAGTACTTC.

In this sample, this clonotype turned up a few times. This chain connects TRBV25-1 to TRBJ2-2; 8 bases fit TRBD1. Germline assignment: CDR1 MGHDK and CDR2 SYGVNS. V lost 1 base, J lost 6 bases, and 4 bases stayed unmatched. The CDR3 extends over 15 amino acids. The CDR3 sequence: CASSELDREAGELFF. CDR3 sequence (DNA): TGTGCCAGCAGTGAATTGGACAGGGAGGCCGGGGAGCTGTTTTTT.

The chain is built from TRBV15 and TRBJ2-6; no clear D. This CDR3 is built from 17 residues. CDR1 is LNHNV and CDR2 is YYDKDF in the germline V gene (reference sequence). Trimming stripped 0 bases from V and 0 bases from J, with 9 bases between. CDR3 in DNA: TGTGCCACCAGCAGAGATAAAGGATTCTCTGGGGCCAACGTCCTGACTTTC. Translated, it gives CATSRDKGFSGANVLTF.

This clonotype occurred many times. The rearrangement links TRBV6-1 to TRBJ2-1; 7 positions match TRBD2. There are 17 residues in the CDR3. Germline assignment: CDR1 MNHNS and CDR2 SASEGT. After removal of 5 bases from V and 0 bases from J, the junction contained 10 bases not matched to a gene. The CDR3 reads CASSTTLRGSSYNEQFF. CDR3 coding DNA: TGTGCCAGCAGTACGACCTTGCGGGGGAGCTCCTACAATGAGCAGTTCTTC.

This sequence joins TRBV5-1 and TRBJ2-3; D not certain. This CDR3 has 17 amino acids. Germline V gives CDR1 SGHRS, CDR2 YFSETQ. The V gene lost 3 bases and the J gene lost 0 bases, with 17 bases spanning the gap. The CDR3 DNA reads as TGCGCCAGCAGCTCGATTCCGTCCCTCCCGAGCACAGATACGCAGTATTTT. Encoded protein: CASSSIPSLPSTDTQYF.

At least ten counts were recorded for this clonotype. The gene calls are TRBV3-1 and TRBJ2-7, with 7 bases lining up with TRBD2. Germline assignment: CDR1 LGHDT and CDR2 YNNKEL (reference sequence). The CDR3 extends over 14 amino acids. V trimming: 6 bases; J trimming: 1 base; junction bases outside the gene matches: 6. The CDR3 nucleotides are TGTGCCAGCAGTCGCGAGCGGGGATCCTACGAGCAGTACTTC. Translated, it gives CASSRERGSYEQYF.

There are many counts of this clonotype. V and J are TRBV27 and TRBJ2-2; D is uncertain. This CDR3 has 12 amino acids. V lost 5 bases to trimming and J lost 4 bases, with 5 bases between them. From germline, CDR1 is MNHEY and CDR2 SMNVEV (reference sequence). The CDR3 DNA sequence: TGTGCCAGCAGTCAATCCACCGGGGAGCTGTTTTTT. This translates into CASSQSTGELFF.

At least ten counts were recorded for this clonotype. J is TRBJ2-5 and V is TRBV28; a possible D gene is TRBD2 (6 bases). CDR1 and CDR2 from the germline V gene are MDHEN and SYDVKM. The CDR3 totals 14 residues. The germline V and J ends were trimmed by 0 bases and 2 bases, with 7 bases remaining between them. For the CDR3, the DNA is TGTGCCAGCAGTTTATGGGAGGGACAAGAGACCCAGTACTTC. Amino acid sequence: CASSLWEGQETQYF.

This clonotype was observed at least ten times. The chain couples TRBV18 to TRBJ1-4; the D is unclear. The CDR3 totals 14 residues. Germline CDR1 KGHSH, CDR2 LQKENI. V lost 5 bases and J lost 7, with 14 bases in between. CDR3 protein: CASSTSSAVEKLFF. The CDR3, as DNA: TGTGCCAGCTCAACTTCTTCGGCGGTTGAAAAACTGTTTTTT. The full variable domain, with the rest looked up from reference TRBV18 and TRBJ1-4, is NAGVMQNPRHLVRRRGQEARLRCSPMKGHSHVYWYRQLPEEGLKFMVYLQKENIIDESGMPKERFSAEFPKEGPSILRIQQVVRGDSAAYFCASSTSSAVEKLFFGSGTQLSVL.

There are a few counts of this clonotype. This rearrangement joins TRBV7-9 to TRBJ1-6; TRBD1 aligns across 9 bases. This CDR3 comprises 19 residues. V dropped 5 bases and J dropped 4; count of bases not matched to a gene: 15. Germline assignment: CDR1 SEHNR and CDR2 FQNEAQ (reference sequence). For the CDR3, the DNA is TGTGCCAGCAGCCCCAGGACAGGGGCGTACTCAATTTATAATTCACCCCTCCACTTT. Protein product: CASSPRTGAYSIYNSPLHF.

This clonotype was observed many times. The chain joins TRBV13 to TRBJ1-1; possibly TRBD1 for D (6 bases). This CDR3 has 13 amino acids. V was shortened by 4 bases and J by 3 bases, with 9 bases between the two germline ends. Germline lookup yields CDR1 PRHDT and CDR2 FYEKMQ (reference sequence). This CDR3 reads CASSSEGDTEAFF. DNA of the CDR3: TGTGCCAGCAGCTCCGAGGGGGACACTGAAGCTTTCTTT.

This clonotype showed up many times. V usage is TRBV4-3 and J usage is TRBJ2-5, with D possibly TRBD1 on 7 matching bases. V lost 2 bases and J lost 4, with 14 bases in between. Germline loops: CDR1 LGHNA, CDR2 YSLEER. CDR3 length: 15 amino acids. The CDR3 reads CASSQSRGVTETQYF. The CDR3 nucleotides read TGCGCCAGCAGCCAAAGCAGGGGGGTTACAGAGACCCAGTACTTC.

This clonotype was seen many times. This sequence joins TRBV6-2 or TRBV6-3 and TRBJ2-5, with TRBD2 matching 7 bases. CDR1 MNHEY and CDR2 SVGEGT come from the germline V gene. V was pared by 11 bases and J by 5 bases, with 14 bases of the junction left unmatched. CDR3 size: 14 residues. This CDR3 reads CASRGSGAGETQYF. The DNA of the CDR3 is TGTGCCTCAAGAGGGAGCGGAGCGGGGGAGACCCAGTACTTC.

The sample holds many counts of this clonotype. The chain joins TRBV12-3 or TRBV12-4 to TRBJ2-5, with D tentatively TRBD2 (5 bases). The V gene lost 8 bases and the J gene lost 5 bases, with 12 bases spanning the gap. This CDR3 spans 12 amino acids. The DNA of the CDR3 is TGTGCCAGCGTCCGCTCGGGGGAGACCCAGTACTTC. Its translation: CASVRSGETQYF.

This clonotype has a count of ten or more. The chain uses TRBV20-1 and TRBJ2-2, with unresolved D. The CDR3 has 16 amino acids. Germline CDR1 DFQATT, CDR2 SNEGSKA (reference sequence). Trimming removed 0 bases at V and 6 bases at J, with 17 bases between. DNA of the CDR3: TGCAGTGCTAGAGATAGAGCGAACGGGCGGTCCGGGGAGCTGTTTTTT. The encoded protein is CSARDRANGRSGELFF.

This clonotype has more than one count but fewer than ten. This chain's CDR3 is CASTNPAETPIYGYTF. The CDR3 nucleotides read TGTGCCAGTACCAATCCGGCCGAAACCCCCATCTATGGCTACACCTTC. The chain has TRBV19 and TRBJ1-2; D is uncertain. Trimming took off 7 bases at V and 4 bases at J, with 22 bases between the two ends. Germline loops: CDR1 LNHDA, CDR2 SQIVND (reference sequence). The CDR3 extends over 16 amino acids.

This clonotype appeared many times. CDR3 protein: CASSPVEREPWKETQYF. CDR3 DNA: TGTGCCAGCAGCCCCGTGGAGCGGGAGCCATGGAAAGAGACCCAGTACTTC. V and J are TRBV7-3 and TRBJ2-5, with 8 bases that match TRBD2. V gave up 5 bases and J gave up 3 bases; unmatched junction bases: 14. CDR1 is SGHTA, CDR2 FQGTGA, per germline. The CDR3 length is 17 residues.

The sample holds a few counts of this clonotype. This may arise from a read error, as a much more abundant clone is one base away. This sequence joins TRBV6-2 or TRBV6-3 and TRBJ2-7; D gene ambiguous. Trimming removed 10 bases from V and 2 bases from J, with 18 bases in between. CDR3 length equals 14 residues. Germline V gives CDR1 MNHEY, CDR2 SVGEGT. CDR3 region: CANTNDGATYEQYF. The CDR3 DNA follows: TGTGCCAACACCAATGACGGAGCAACCTACGAGCAGTACTTC.

On this clonotype itself: No DNA is shown, since the ends of the CDR3 on it are uncertain; the CDR3 is the one TCRdb lists. CDR3 loop: CASSFYICSARDRQGVPYEQYF. The chain joins TRBV7-2 to TRBJ2-7; the table calls TRBD1, which could not be checked here. Germline V gives CDR1 SGHTA, CDR2 FQGNSA. Termini included, the CDR3 measures 22 amino acids.

Ten or more counts support this clonotype. This chain links TRBV27 with TRBJ2-2; tentative D call: TRBD2 (6 bases). This CDR3 comprises 18 residues. Between the trimmed V and J ends, which lost 4 bases and 7 bases, there was a span of 25 bases. In germline, CDR1 is MNHEY, CDR2 SMNVEV (reference sequence). The CDR3 DNA reads as TGTGCCAGCAGTTCCCCGGGGGTAGCGAGAAGGGGTGACGGGGAGCTGTTTTTT. It codes for CASSSPGVARRGDGELFF.

This clonotype was counted at least ten times. The chain links TRBV28 to TRBJ2-3, with D possibly matching TRBD1 (8 bases). The CDR3 is 18 amino acids. Germline V gene data show CDR1 as MDHEN and CDR2 as SYDVKM. The V and J ends lost 6 bases and 2 bases respectively, with 24 bases between them. CDR3 coding DNA: TGTGCCAGCAGCAGTCCCAGGGGGCGGGAGTATGACACAGATACGCAGTATTTT. Translating gives CASSSPRGREYDTDTQYF.

In the case of this clonotype: It may be a read error: a sequence one base away is much more abundant. The J gene is TRBJ2-7, the V gene TRBV7-9, with no clear D. The CDR3 totals 13 residues. Germline lookup yields CDR1 SEHNR and CDR2 FQNEAQ (reference sequence). V lost 4 bases and J lost 2, with 9 bases in between. This chain's CDR3 is CASSSGPPYEQYF. CDR3 DNA: TGTGCCAGCAGCTCCGGCCCCCCCTACGAGCAGTACTTC.

This clonotype was detected many times. V is TRBV28 and J is TRBJ2-1; 12 positions match TRBD2. Germline CDR1 and CDR2: MDHEN and SYDVKM. This CDR3 region has 16 residues. Germline trimming cut 3 bases from V and 5 bases from J; bases unmatched to any gene: 5. CDR3 sequence: CASSFGASGRDNEQFF. The DNA of the CDR3 is TGTGCCAGCAGTTTCGGAGCTAGCGGGAGGGACAATGAGCAGTTCTTC. The full variable domain, with the rest looked up from reference TRBV28 and TRBJ2-1, is DVKVTQSSRYLVKRTGEKVFLECVQDMDHENMFWYRQDPGLGLRLIYFSYDVKMKEKGDIPEGYSVSREKKERFSLILESASTNQTSMYLCASSFGASGRDNEQFFGPGTRLTVL.